A selection of T cell receptor beta chains follows, all from one sample in a study of CD8+CD57+ T cells in acquired aplastic anemia. TCRdb re-called the reads with MiXCR, one entry per CDR3 protein. The sample contains 150,000 to 170,000 distinct CDR3 sequences, approximately 52% of which appear only once. Sequencing was done on a sample of sorted CD4+, CD8+, or CD8+CD57+ T cells (not recorded which) from PBMCs. These receptors all stem from a human donor with aplastic anemia. CDR3s leave out the opening cysteine and the closing phenylalanine or tryptophan.

v_call: TRBV19
j_call: TRBJ1-1
cdr3_length: 12
cdr3_aa: ASSIRGRGTEAF

v_call: TRBV15
j_call: TRBJ1-4
cdr3_length: 13
cdr3_aa: ATSQHRDLNEKLF

v_call: TRBV19
j_call: TRBJ2-7
cdr3_length: 13
cdr3_aa: ASRSVPGQGYEQY

v_call: TRBV19
j_call: TRBJ1-3
cdr3_length: 13
cdr3_aa: ASRTTAAYGNTIY

v_call: TRBV20-1
j_call: TRBJ2-7
cdr3_length: 14
cdr3_aa: SARDPLAGEAVEQY

v_call: TRBV9
j_call: TRBJ2-1
cdr3_length: 13
cdr3_aa: ASSVGLAAHNEQF

v_call: TRBV20-1
j_call: TRBJ1-6
cdr3_length: 11
cdr3_aa: SARGGFNSPLH

v_call: TRBV3-1
j_call: TRBJ1-5
cdr3_length: 18
cdr3_aa: ASSHQGGDRGVDSNQPQH

v_call: TRBV9
j_call: TRBJ2-3
cdr3_length: 14
cdr3_aa: ASSVGGGRATDTQY

v_call: TRBV5-4
j_call: TRBJ2-3
cdr3_length: 15
cdr3_aa: ASSFWGSAPGADTQY

v_call: TRBV7-9
j_call: TRBJ2-7
cdr3_length: 11
cdr3_aa: ASSLFGQYEQY

v_call: TRBV4-1
j_call: TRBJ2-1
cdr3_length: 14
cdr3_aa: ASSQDRLAGADEQF

v_call: TRBV12-3/TRBV12-4
j_call: TRBJ1-5
cdr3_length: 10
cdr3_aa: ASSFRNQPQH

v_call: TRBV9
j_call: TRBJ2-1
cdr3_length: 13
cdr3_aa: ASSGQGGPYNEQF

v_call: TRBV2
j_call: TRBJ2-1
cdr3_length: 11
cdr3_aa: ASGWDSNNEQF

v_call: TRBV7-9
j_call: TRBJ1-6
cdr3_length: 10
cdr3_aa: ASSPMIGPLH

v_call: TRBV29-1
j_call: TRBJ2-7
cdr3_length: 10
cdr3_aa: SVEGGGYEQY

v_call: TRBV12-3/TRBV12-4
j_call: TRBJ2-2
cdr3_length: 13
cdr3_aa: ASRLAGGGTGELF

v_call: TRBV6-1
j_call: TRBJ2-7
cdr3_length: 12
cdr3_aa: ASSDGGIAYEQY

v_call: TRBV7-2
j_call: TRBJ2-2
cdr3_length: 13
cdr3_aa: ASSLVIRGVGELF

v_call: TRBV20-1
j_call: TRBJ2-1
cdr3_length: 10
cdr3_aa: SPASGRREQF

v_call: TRBV7-9
j_call: TRBJ2-1
cdr3_length: 10
cdr3_aa: ASRGTNNEQF

v_call: TRBV2
j_call: TRBJ2-6
cdr3_length: 13
cdr3_aa: ASSWTDSGANVLT

v_call: TRBV7-3
j_call: TRBJ1-2
cdr3_length: 12
cdr3_aa: ASSLGGENYGYT

v_call: TRBV7-3
j_call: TRBJ2-7
cdr3_length: 11
cdr3_aa: ASSLMGIDEQY

v_call: TRBV6-5
j_call: TRBJ1-6
cdr3_length: 13
cdr3_aa: ASSSTTGLNSPLH

v_call: TRBV9
j_call: TRBJ1-4
cdr3_length: 12
cdr3_aa: ASSVGGFREKLF

v_call: TRBV5-1
j_call: TRBJ1-1
cdr3_length: 14
cdr3_aa: ASSPTSGQGAYKAF